The present TCR beta chain was sequenced within a study of T cell responses to AZD1222 COVID-19 vaccine. General observations from the study: The donor cohort was predominantly white British with a female majority, and clonal diversity may have been underestimated. Only six individuals given AZD1222 were seropositive at baseline. Only after the peak T cell response were repertoires sampled.

Assay used: immunoSEQ multiplex PCR; TCRdb lists only in-frame clones, some missing. The table has 140,000 to 150,000 clones, 90% to 95% seen once; the top ten hold roughly 2.8%. Germline V gene sequence: CDR1 SGHNT, CDR2 YYREEE (reference sequence). CDR3 length: 14 amino acids. V lost 4 bases and J lost 1, with 11 bases in between. Turning to this clone: Its antigen is still unknown.

This specimen was peripheral blood, taken on day 0 of MenACWY control vaccination. The chain carries TRBV5-4 and TRBJ1-2; D call uncertain. This TCR derives from an adult in good health. The CDR3 is CASSGRGSNYGYTF. The CDR3 coding sequence is TGTGCCAGCAGCGGACGTGGCAGTAACTATGGCTACACCTTC. The whole variable domain, filled in from reference TRBV5-4 and TRBJ1-2, reads ETGVTQSPTHLIKTRGQQVTLRCSSQSGHNTVSWYQQALGQGPQFIFQYYREEENGRGNFPPRFSGLQFPNYSSELNVNALELDDSALYLCASSGRGSNYGYTFGSGTRLTVV.